This TCR beta chain came from a study of cytomegalovirus exposure and HLA in healthy donors. Findings of the study overall: One later analysis reportedly identified an Asian-associated ancestry cluster that showed fewer N-insertions than the approximately 700-donor mean. Later examination showed HLA-associated TCR beta chains had greater clonal expansion than equally common others.

This CDR3 is 13 amino acids long. Germline-derived CDR1 and CDR2 are SGHAT and FQNNGV. The ends were cut back, 0 bases at V and 6 bases at J, with 8 bases in the middle. The PCR had 60 Vbeta and 13 Jbeta primers. Using immunoSEQ multiplex PCR, the repertoire was profiled, and TCRdb retains in-frame clones only, with some absent. The table shows over 60,000 clones, with roughly two thirds occurring only once. A few counts support this clone. Its target is not known. What was sequenced was PBMCs. The TCR originated in a male donor in good health and CMV-seropositive. J is TRBJ1-2 and V is TRBV11-2, with TRBD1 as a possible D gene (6 bases). CDR3 in DNA: TGTGCCAGCAGCTTAGATCGACAGGATGGCTACACCTTC. Amino acids: CASSLDRQDGYTF.